These 7 T cell receptor beta chains came from one sample sequenced in a study of T cell repertoires in cytomegalovirus infection. TCRdb processed the reads anew with MiXCR; each CDR3 protein has one entry. The table lists about 180,000 distinct CDR3 sequences, about 18% of them singletons, with roughly 24% in the top ten. Sample: CD8+ T cells from PBMCs. These receptors were obtained from a human donor in good health (CMV status not recorded). Some clones in this sample may be carry-over from other donors' samples.

At least ten counts were recorded for this clonotype. This chain uses TRBV7-8 with TRBJ2-5; either TRBD1 or TRBD2 may fit D (6 bases each). CDR1 is SGHVS, CDR2 FQNEAQ, per germline. The CDR3 is 15 residues long. V lost 1 base, J lost 2 bases, and 11 bases lay in between. CDR3 amino acids: CASSLVRGLQETQYF. In DNA, the CDR3 is TGTGCCAGCAGCTTAGTCCGGGGGCTACAAGAGACCCAGTACTTC.

V gene TRBV7-2 combines with J gene TRBJ1-1; 12 bases align to TRBD1. The V gene's germline CDR1 is SGHTA and CDR2 FQGNSA. V shed 5 bases, J shed 8 bases, and the junction held 6 bases outside the gene matches. The CDR3 contains 14 residues. CDR3 residues: CASSRGQGAGEAFF. Here the CDR3 DNA reads TGTGCCAGCAGCCGGGGACAGGGGGCCGGAGAAGCTTTCTTT. Filled out from reference TRBV7-2 and TRBJ1-1, the complete variable domain reads GAGVSQSPSNKVTEKGKDVELRCDPISGHTALYWYRQSLGQGLEFLIYFQGNSAPDKSGLPSDRFSAERTGGSVSTLTIQRTQQEDSAVYLCASSRGQGAGEAFFGQGTRLTVV.

J is TRBJ2-4 and V is TRBV6-5; TRBD1 aligns across 8 bases. After removal of 6 bases from V and 7 bases from J, the junction contained 14 bases not matched to a gene. The CDR3 has 16 residues. Germline lookup yields CDR1 MNHEY and CDR2 SVGAGI. The CDR3 loop reads CASSTGGQGWGNIQYF. The CDR3 nucleotides read TGTGCCAGCAGCACCGGTGGACAGGGTTGGGGGAACATTCAGTACTTC.

The genes are TRBV7-3 and TRBJ2-1, with 10 bases fitting TRBD2. The trim removed 5 bases at V and 7 bases at J, leaving 11 bases unmatched. The CDR3 contains 16 residues. Per germline, CDR1 SGHTA and CDR2 FQGTGA. CDR3 sequence: CASSNPTKRGGNEQFF. The CDR3 DNA is TGTGCCAGCAGCAATCCGACTAAGCGGGGGGGGAATGAGCAGTTCTTC. The full variable domain, in which reference TRBV7-3 and TRBJ2-1 provide the parts outside the CDR3, is GAGVSQTPSNKVTEKGKYVELRCDPISGHTALYWYRQSLGQGPEFLIYFQGTGAADDSGLPNDRFFAVRPEGSVSTLKIQRTERGDSAVYLCASSNPTKRGGNEQFFGPGTRLTVL.

This clonotype showed up many times. J is TRBJ2-1 and V is TRBV28; D may be TRBD2 (5 bases). The germline CDR1 and CDR2 sequences are MDHEN and SYDVKM. Trimming took 4 bases from V and 3 from J, leaving 10 bases between them. The CDR3 spans 14 residues. Here the CDR3 reads CASSSLALYNEQFF. DNA for the CDR3: TGTGCCAGCAGTTCCCTAGCACTCTACAATGAGCAGTTCTTC.

The DNA for the CDR3 is TGTGCCAGTAGTACGACGCAAGGGGGCAGGACGGACTACGAGCAGTACTTC. It yields the protein CASSTTQGGRTDYEQYF. The chain joins TRBV19 to TRBJ2-7; 7 positions agree with TRBD1. The trim removed 4 bases at V and 3 bases at J, leaving 15 bases unmatched. Looked up from germline, CDR1 is LNHDA and CDR2 is SQIVND (reference sequence). The CDR3 consists of 17 residues.

V usage is TRBV7-9 and J usage is TRBJ2-1; D remains unclear. CDR1 is SEHNR and CDR2 is FQNEAQ in the germline V gene (reference sequence). V was clipped by 8 bases and J by 0 bases, with 11 bases between them. CDR3 length equals 14 residues. The CDR3 coding sequence is TGTGCCAGCGGTGATCTAAGCTCCTACAATGAGCAGTTCTTC. Protein sequence: CASGDLSSYNEQFF.